The rows below give T cell receptor beta chains drawn from one sample of a study of cytomegalovirus exposure and HLA in healthy donors. Sequencing was performed with immunoSEQ multiplex PCR; in TCRdb, only in-frame clones are kept and a portion is missing. The table records some 170,000 clones, roughly 76% of them present only once. The sample comprised PBMCs. These receptors were taken from a man aged 60 to 69 in good health and CMV-seronegative. CDR3s include the opening cysteine and the closing phenylalanine or tryptophan. The D gene is left open where the match is weak. Not every row has a clone size; where given, it reads once, few, many or a size class.

>TRBJ2-1|few|TRBV5-1|NA
CASSLGTGVSNEQFF
TGCGCCAGCAGCTTGGGGACGGGGGTGTCCAATGAGCAGTTCTTC
>TRBJ1-2|NA|TRBV29-1|NA
CSVDVLGIGYTF
TGCAGCGTTGACGTCCTGGGCATCGGCTACACCTTC
>TRBJ1-6|NA|TRBV6-1|TRBD1
CASSEGQGRSYNSPLHF
TGTGCCAGCAGTGAAGGACAGGGCCGGTCCTATAATTCACCCCTCCACTTT
>TRBJ2-7|NA|TRBV6-6|NA
CASSTPVQPYEQYF
TGTGCCAGCAGTACCCCCGTACAGCCGTACGAGCAGTACTTC
>TRBJ2-7|NA|TRBV29-1|NA
CSVVVSSYEQYF
TGCAGCGTTGTGGTCAGCTCCTACGAGCAGTACTTC
>TRBJ1-1|NA|TRBV5-4|NA
CASSRGGQRNTEAFF
TGTGCCAGCAGCCGGGGGGGCCAAAGGAACACTGAAGCTTTCTTT
>TRBJ2-7|NA|TRBV5-8|TRBD1
CASSYTGGEQYF
TGTGCCAGCAGCTACACAGGGGGCGAGCAGTACTTC
>TRBJ1-5|NA|TRBV2|NA
CASSGQFSNQPQHF
TGTGCCAGCAGTGGACAGTTTAGCAATCAGCCCCAGCATTTT
>TRBJ2-2|NA|TRBV29-1|TRBD1
CSVKAGQGRTGELFF
TGCAGCGTTAAGGCGGGACAGGGTCGCACCGGGGAGCTGTTTTTT
>TRBJ1-1|once|TRBV28|NA
CASSFGGYTEAFF
TGTGCCAGCAGTTTCGGGGGGTACACTGAAGCTTTCTTT
>TRBJ2-3|NA|TRBV15|TRBD2
CATSGGLASDTQYF
TGTGCCACCAGCGGGGGACTAGCCTCAGATACGCAGTATTTT
>TRBJ1-2|NA|TRBV30|NA
CAWSVMVGIAGYTF
TGTGCCTGGAGTGTAATGGTCGGTATCGCTGGCTACACCTTC
>TRBJ1-5|NA|TRBV7-9|NA
CASSGSLTVLPQHF
TGTGCCAGCAGCGGAAGCTTAACAGTCCTACCCCAGCATTTT
>TRBJ2-5|NA|TRBV5-1|NA
CASSSGLSGGYETQYF
TGCGCCAGCAGCTCTGGACTATCGGGGGGCTACGAGACCCAGTACTTC
>TRBJ1-6|NA|TRBV28|TRBD1
CASSNDRGNSPLHF
TGTGCCAGCAGCAACGACAGGGGGAATTCACCCCTCCACTTT
>TRBJ2-7|few|TRBV5-1|TRBD2
CASSPASGGAGEQYF
TGCGCCAGCAGCCCCGCTTCGGGAGGAGCTGGCGAGCAGTACTTC
>TRBJ2-3|few|TRBV30|TRBD2
CASLGGAGITDTQYF
TGTGCCTCCCTCGGGGGAGCGGGGATCACAGATACGCAGTATTTT
>TRBJ1-2|NA|TRBV7-9|NA
CASSRGTDGYTF
TGTGCCAGCAGCAGGGGCACGGATGGCTACACCTTC
>TRBJ2-7|NA|TRBV27|NA
CASSRGGVSGSTYEQYF
TGTGCCAGCAGTAGAGGTGGTGTGAGCGGATCTACCTACGAGCAGTACTTC
>TRBJ1-6|NA|TRBV15|NA
CATRQFYNSPLHF
TGTGCCACGAGACAGTTCTATAATTCACCCCTCCACTTT
>TRBJ2-2|NA|TRBV25-1|NA
CASHSLGQMNTGELFF
TGTGCCAGCCACTCTTTGGGGCAGATGAACACCGGGGAGCTGTTTTTT
>TRBJ1-4|NA|TRBV7-2|NA
CASSLAGAGEKLFF
TGTGCCAGCAGCTTAGCAGGGGCAGGGGAAAAACTGTTTTTT
>TRBJ1-1|NA|TRBV19|NA
CASSTRLDEAFF
TGTGCCAGTAGTACCCGACTGGATGAAGCTTTCTTT
>TRBJ1-1|NA|TRBV9|TRBD1
CASSVDNRGTEAFF
TGTGCCAGCAGCGTGGATAACAGGGGGACTGAAGCTTTCTTT
>TRBJ2-1|NA|TRBV28|NA
CATYLSGNEQFF
TGTGCCACCTATCTGAGTGGCAATGAGCAGTTCTTC
>TRBJ1-1|NA|TRBV6-5|NA
CASSYSRTADTEAFF
TGTGCCAGCAGTTATTCACGGACAGCCGACACTGAAGCTTTCTTT
>TRBJ2-7|NA|TRBV7-2|NA
CASSLGPSATYEQYF
TGTGCCAGCAGCCTAGGGCCTAGCGCCACCTACGAGCAGTACTTC
>TRBJ2-7|NA|TRBV20-1|NA
CSTGSYEQYF
TGCAGTACAGGGTCCTACGAGCAGTACTTC
>TRBJ1-1|NA|TRBV19|NA
CASSLQGLNTEAFF
TGTGCCAGTAGCCTACAGGGCCTGAACACTGAAGCTTTCTTT
>TRBJ2-2|NA|TRBV6-6|NA
CASSPGVGELFF
TGTGCCAGCAGCCCAGGGGTCGGGGAGCTGTTTTTT
>TRBJ2-1|NA|TRBV28|NA
CASSLAYEQFF
TGTGCCAGCAGTTTAGCGTATGAGCAGTTCTTC
>TRBJ1-1|NA|TRBV28|NA
CASSLRRNTEAFF
TGTGCCAGCAGTTTACGCAGAAACACTGAAGCTTTCTTT
>TRBJ2-1|NA|TRBV7-2|TRBD2
CASSYPNIAGERVLNEQFF
TGTGCCAGCAGCTACCCTAACATAGCGGGAGAAAGGGTGTTGAATGAGCAGTTCTTC
>TRBJ2-1|NA|TRBV5-1|NA
CASSPPQVDEQFF
TGCGCCAGCAGCCCGCCGCAGGTCGATGAGCAGTTCTTC
>TRBJ2-5|NA|TRBV7-9|NA
CSSSSVQETQYF
TGTTCCAGCAGCTCCGTGCAAGAGACCCAGTACTTC
>TRBJ2-1|NA|TRBV18|TRBD2
CASSPPSGQIYNEQFF
TGTGCCAGCTCACCTCCTAGCGGCCAAATCTACAATGAGCAGTTCTTC
>TRBJ2-7|NA|TRBV4-2|NA
CASSLSWGHGEASWQYF
TGTGCCAGCAGCCTTTCGTGGGGCCACGGGGAGGCCTCGTGGCAGTACTTC
>TRBJ1-1|NA|TRBV9|NA
CASSSGLAKTEAFF
TGTGCCAGCAGCTCCGGGTTGGCAAAGACTGAAGCTTTCTTT
>TRBJ1-1|NA|TRBV19|NA
CASSIVGSQRGAFF
TGTGCCAGTAGTATAGTCGGCTCTCAGCGGGGAGCTTTCTTT
>TRBJ1-5|NA|TRBV30|NA
CAWSGGTSHSNQPQHF
TGTGCCTGGAGTGGAGGGACATCCCATAGCAATCAGCCCCAGCATTTT
>TRBJ1-4|NA|TRBV7-2|NA
CASGGGGGENEKLFF
TGTGCCAGCGGGGGGGGCGGGGGAGAAAATGAAAAACTGTTTTTT
>TRBJ2-7|NA|TRBV6-1|TRBD1
CASSLQGRYEQYF
TGTGCCAGCAGTTTACAGGGGCGCTACGAGCAGTACTTC